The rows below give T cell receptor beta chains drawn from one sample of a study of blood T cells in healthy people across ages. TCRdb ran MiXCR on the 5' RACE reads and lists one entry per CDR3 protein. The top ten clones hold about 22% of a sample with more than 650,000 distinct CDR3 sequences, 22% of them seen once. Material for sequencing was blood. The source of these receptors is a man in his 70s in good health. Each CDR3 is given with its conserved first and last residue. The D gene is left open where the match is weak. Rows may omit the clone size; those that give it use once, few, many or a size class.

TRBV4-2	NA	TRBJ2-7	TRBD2	CASSDGTSGTIYEQYF	TGTGCCAGCAGCGACGGGACTAGCGGAACTATCTACGAGCAGTACTTC
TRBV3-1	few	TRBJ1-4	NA	CASSQDQGVGEKLFF	TGTGCCAGCAGCCAAGATCAAGGGGTTGGCGAAAAACTGTTTTTT
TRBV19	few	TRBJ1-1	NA	CASSPGSGNTEAFF	TGTGCCAGTAGTCCAGGGTCCGGGAACACTGAAGCTTTCTTT
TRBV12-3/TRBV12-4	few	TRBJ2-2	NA	CASSPGRGRGGELFF	TGTGCCAGCAGCCCCGGGCGGGGAAGGGGCGGGGAGCTGTTTTTT
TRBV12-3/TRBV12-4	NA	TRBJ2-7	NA	CASSTISVISEQYF	TGTGCCAGTAGCACTATCTCGGTAATAAGCGAGCAGTACTTC
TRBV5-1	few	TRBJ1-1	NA	CASSLVGAGNTEAFF	TGCGCCAGCAGCTTGGTGGGGGCGGGGAACACTGAAGCTTTCTTT
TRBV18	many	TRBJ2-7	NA	CASSQDIRSYEQYF	TGTGCCAGCTCACAGGACATCCGCTCCTACGAGCAGTACTTC
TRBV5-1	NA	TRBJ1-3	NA	CASSLDVSSDTIYF	TGCGCCAGCAGCTTGGATGTCTCGTCGGACACCATATATTTT
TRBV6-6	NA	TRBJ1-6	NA	CASSYGGGVGSPLHF	TGTGCCAGCAGTTACGGTGGCGGGGTTGGGTCACCCCTCCACTTT
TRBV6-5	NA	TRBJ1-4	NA	CASSFQRDSIEKLFF	TGTGCCAGCAGTTTTCAGCGGGACTCCATTGAAAAACTGTTTTTT
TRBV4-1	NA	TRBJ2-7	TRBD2	CASSQSGGLDEQYF	TGCGCCAGCAGTCAGAGCGGGGGTCTCGACGAGCAGTACTTC
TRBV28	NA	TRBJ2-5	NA	CASSFQGQGGETQYF	TGTGCCAGCAGTTTTCAGGGGCAAGGTGGAGAGACCCAGTACTTC
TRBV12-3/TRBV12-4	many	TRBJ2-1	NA	CASSITSDGYNEQFF	TGTGCCAGCAGCATCACTAGTGATGGGTACAATGAGCAGTTCTTC
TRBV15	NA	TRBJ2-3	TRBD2	CATSLLAGLNTQYF	TGTGCCACCAGCTTGCTAGCGGGATTAAATACGCAGTATTTT
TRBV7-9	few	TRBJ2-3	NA	CASSFHGDTQYF	TGTGCCAGCAGCTTCCATGGCGATACGCAGTATTTT
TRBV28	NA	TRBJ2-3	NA	CASSIGRTASNADTQYF	TGTGCCAGCAGTATCGGCAGGACAGCTAGCAACGCAGATACGCAGTATTTT
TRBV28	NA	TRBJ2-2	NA	CASSLQEGANTGELFF	TGTGCCAGCAGTTTACAGGAGGGGGCGAACACCGGGGAGCTGTTTTTT
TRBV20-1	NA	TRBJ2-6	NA	CSTRGVSGANVLTF	TGCAGTACTAGGGGCGTCTCTGGGGCCAACGTCCTGACTTTC
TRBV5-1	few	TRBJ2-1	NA	CASSFSYSSSYNEQFF	TGCGCCAGCAGCTTCTCCTACAGTAGCTCCTACAATGAGCAGTTCTTC
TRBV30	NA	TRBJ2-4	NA	CAWSVLAGKAKNIQYF	TGTGCCTGGAGTGTACTTGCAGGGAAAGCCAAAAACATTCAGTACTTC
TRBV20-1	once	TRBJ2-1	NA	CSASGRTYNEQFF	TGCAGTGCTAGCGGGAGAACCTACAATGAGCAGTTCTTC
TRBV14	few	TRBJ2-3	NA	CASSGGRLVTQYF	TGTGCCAGCAGCGGGGGGCGACTAGTTACGCAGTATTTT
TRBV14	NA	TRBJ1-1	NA	CASSLAAALNTEAFF	TGTGCCAGCAGCCTTGCAGCGGCCCTGAACACTGAAGCTTTCTTT
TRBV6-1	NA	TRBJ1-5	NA	CASSDGRIIQPQHF	TGTGCCAGCAGTGATGGGCGTATTATTCAGCCCCAGCATTTT
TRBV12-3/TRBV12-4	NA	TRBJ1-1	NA	CASSYGRGGTEAFF	TGTGCCAGCAGCTACGGACGGGGGGGCACTGAAGCTTTCTTT
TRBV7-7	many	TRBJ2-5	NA	CASSLGGAVVETQYF	TGTGCCAGCAGCTTAGGGGGCGCAGTCGTGGAGACCCAGTACTTC
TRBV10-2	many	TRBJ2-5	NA	CASTSGQFQETQYF	TGCGCCAGCACTTCCGGTCAGTTCCAAGAGACCCAGTACTTC
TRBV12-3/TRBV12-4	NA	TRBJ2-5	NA	CASSAGRTKWAQYF	TGTGCCAGCAGTGCAGGACGGACCAAATGGGCCCAGTACTTC
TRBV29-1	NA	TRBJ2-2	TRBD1	CSVNTGGFTGELFF	TGCAGCGTTAACACAGGGGGCTTTACCGGGGAGCTGTTTTTT
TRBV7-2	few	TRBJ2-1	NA	CASSLIGFYNEQFF	TGTGCCAGCAGCCTCATAGGGTTTTACAATGAGCAGTTCTTC
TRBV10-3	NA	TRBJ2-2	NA	CAISEREGANGELFF	TGTGCCATCAGTGAGAGGGAGGGGGCGAACGGGGAGCTGTTTTTT
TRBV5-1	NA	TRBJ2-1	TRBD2	CASSLWLAGAWDEQFF	TGCGCCAGCAGCTTGTGGCTAGCGGGGGCGTGGGATGAGCAGTTCTTC
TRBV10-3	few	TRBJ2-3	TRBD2	CAISGGLAGADTQYF	TGTGCCATCAGTGGGGGACTAGCGGGAGCAGATACGCAGTATTTT
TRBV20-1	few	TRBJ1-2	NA	CSQIEVRSYTF	TGCAGCCAGATAGAGGTTAGAAGCTACACCTTC
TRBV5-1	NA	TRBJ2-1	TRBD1	CASSSRGTTYNEQFF	TGCGCCAGCAGCTCCAGGGGGACGACCTACAATGAGCAGTTCTTC
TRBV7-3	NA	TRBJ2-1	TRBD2	CASSPGLAGRSIDEQFF	TGTGCCAGCAGTCCCGGACTAGCGGGACGGTCTATCGATGAGCAGTTCTTC
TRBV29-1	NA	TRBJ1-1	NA	CSAERWGGENTEAFF	TGCAGCGCTGAACGGTGGGGGGGCGAGAACACTGAAGCTTTCTTT
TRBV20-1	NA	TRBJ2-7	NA	CSARDYRVVEQYF	TGCAGTGCTAGAGATTATAGGGTGGTCGAGCAGTACTTC
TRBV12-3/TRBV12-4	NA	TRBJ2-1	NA	CASSSNRDEQFF	TGTGCCAGCAGTTCGAACAGGGATGAGCAGTTCTTC
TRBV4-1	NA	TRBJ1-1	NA	CASSQDQGEAFF	TGCGCCAGCAGCCAAGATCAGGGTGAAGCTTTCTTT
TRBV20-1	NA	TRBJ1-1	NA	CSSGVNTEAFF	TGCAGTTCGGGGGTTAACACTGAAGCTTTCTTT